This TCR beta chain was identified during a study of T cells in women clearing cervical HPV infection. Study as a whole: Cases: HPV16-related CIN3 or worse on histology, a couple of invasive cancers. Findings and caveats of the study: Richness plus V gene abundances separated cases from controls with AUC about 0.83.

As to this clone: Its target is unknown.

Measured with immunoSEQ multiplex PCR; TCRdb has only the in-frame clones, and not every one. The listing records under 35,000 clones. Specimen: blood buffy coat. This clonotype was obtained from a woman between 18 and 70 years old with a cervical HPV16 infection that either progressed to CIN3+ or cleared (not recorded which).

The sequenced part of the CDR3 DNA is TGTGCCAGCAGCTTACAGGGGGCAACTAATGAAAAA. It specifies CASSLQGATNEK. The whole CDR3 protein is CASSLQGATNEKLFF. The chain couples TRBV7-2 to TRBJ1-4; TRBD1 matches 7 bases. The read halts 3 residues ahead of the CDR3 end, with the missing end drawn from the germline J gene. The germline V gene has CDR1 SGHTA and CDR2 FQGNSA. V shed 2 bases, J shed 0 bases, and the junction held 0 bases outside the gene matches. This CDR3 is built from 15 residues.